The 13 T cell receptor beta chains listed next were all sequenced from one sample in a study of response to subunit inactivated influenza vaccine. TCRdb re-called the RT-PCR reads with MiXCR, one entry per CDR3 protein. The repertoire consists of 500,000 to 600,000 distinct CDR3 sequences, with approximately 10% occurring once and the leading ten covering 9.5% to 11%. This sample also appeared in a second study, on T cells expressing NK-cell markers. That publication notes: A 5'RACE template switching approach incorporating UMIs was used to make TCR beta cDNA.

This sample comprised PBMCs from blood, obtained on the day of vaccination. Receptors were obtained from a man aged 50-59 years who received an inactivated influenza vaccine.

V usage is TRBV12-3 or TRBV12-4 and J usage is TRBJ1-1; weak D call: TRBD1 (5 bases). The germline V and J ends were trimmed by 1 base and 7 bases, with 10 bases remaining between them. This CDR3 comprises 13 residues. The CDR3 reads CASSLDSGHEAFF. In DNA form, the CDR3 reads TGTGCCAGCAGTTTAGACTCGGGGCATGAAGCTTTCTTT.

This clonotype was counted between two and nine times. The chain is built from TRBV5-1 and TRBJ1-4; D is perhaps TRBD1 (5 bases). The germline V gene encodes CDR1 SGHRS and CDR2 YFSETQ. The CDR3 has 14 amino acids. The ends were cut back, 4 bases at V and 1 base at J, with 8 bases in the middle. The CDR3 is CASSGGRTNEKLFF. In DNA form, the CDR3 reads TGCGCCAGCAGCGGGGGACGAACTAATGAAAAACTGTTTTTT.

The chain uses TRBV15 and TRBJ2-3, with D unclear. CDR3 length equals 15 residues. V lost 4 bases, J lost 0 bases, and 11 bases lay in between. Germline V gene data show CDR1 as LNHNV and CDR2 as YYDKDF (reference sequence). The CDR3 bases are TGTGCCACCAGCACTTCGACTTCGAGCACAGATACGCAGTATTTT. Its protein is CATSTSTSSTDTQYF.

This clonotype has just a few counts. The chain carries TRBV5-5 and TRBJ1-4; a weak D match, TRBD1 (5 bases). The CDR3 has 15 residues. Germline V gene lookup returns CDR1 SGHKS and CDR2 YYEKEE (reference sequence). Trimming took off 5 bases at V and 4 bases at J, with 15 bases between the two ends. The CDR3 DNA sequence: TGTGCCAGCAGATTCGCCCCCGGGGGTAATGAAAAACTGTTTTTT. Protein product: CASRFAPGGNEKLFF.

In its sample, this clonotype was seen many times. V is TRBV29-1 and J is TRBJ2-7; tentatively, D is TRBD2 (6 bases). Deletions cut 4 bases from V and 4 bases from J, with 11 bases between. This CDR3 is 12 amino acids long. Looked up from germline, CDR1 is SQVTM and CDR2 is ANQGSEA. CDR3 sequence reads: CSVGGRGYEQYF. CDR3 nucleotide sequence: TGCAGCGTTGGCGGGCGGGGTTACGAGCAGTACTTC.

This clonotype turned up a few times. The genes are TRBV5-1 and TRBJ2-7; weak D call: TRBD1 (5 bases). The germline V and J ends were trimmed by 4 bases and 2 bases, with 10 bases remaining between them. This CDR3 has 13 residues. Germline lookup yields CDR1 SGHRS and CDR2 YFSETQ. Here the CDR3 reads CASSPGFTYEQYF. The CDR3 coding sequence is TGCGCCAGCAGCCCAGGGTTTACCTACGAGCAGTACTTC.

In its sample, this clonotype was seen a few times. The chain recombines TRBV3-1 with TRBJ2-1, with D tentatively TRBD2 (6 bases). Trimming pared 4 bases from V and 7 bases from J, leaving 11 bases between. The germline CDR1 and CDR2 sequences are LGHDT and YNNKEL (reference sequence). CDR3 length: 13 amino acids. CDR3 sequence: CASSPDGRNEQFF. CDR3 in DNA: TGTGCCAGCAGCCCCGACGGGAGAAATGAGCAGTTCTTC.

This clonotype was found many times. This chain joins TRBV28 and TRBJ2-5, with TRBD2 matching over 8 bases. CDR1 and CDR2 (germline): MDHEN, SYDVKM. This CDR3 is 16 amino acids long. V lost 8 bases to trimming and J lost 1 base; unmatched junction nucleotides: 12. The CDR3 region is CASEGPPGGLQETQYF. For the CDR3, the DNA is TGTGCCAGCGAAGGCCCCCCGGGGGGGCTCCAAGAGACCCAGTACTTC.

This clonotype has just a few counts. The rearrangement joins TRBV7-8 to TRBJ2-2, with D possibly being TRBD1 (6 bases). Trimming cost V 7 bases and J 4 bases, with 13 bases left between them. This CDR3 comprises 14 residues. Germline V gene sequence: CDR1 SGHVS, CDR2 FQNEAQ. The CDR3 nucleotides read TGTGCCAGCAACCTAGGACAGTTCACCGGGGAGCTGTTTTTT. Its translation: CASNLGQFTGELFF.

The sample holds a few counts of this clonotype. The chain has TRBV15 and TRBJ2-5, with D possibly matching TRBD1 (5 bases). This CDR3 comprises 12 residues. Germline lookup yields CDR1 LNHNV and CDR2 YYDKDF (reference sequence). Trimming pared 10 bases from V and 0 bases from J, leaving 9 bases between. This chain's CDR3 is CASSGNQETQYF. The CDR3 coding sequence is TGTGCCAGCTCAGGGAACCAAGAGACCCAGTACTTC. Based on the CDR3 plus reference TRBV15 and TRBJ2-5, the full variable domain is DAMVIQNPRYQVTQFGKPVTLSCSQTLNHNVMYWYQQKSSQAPKLLFHYYDKDFNNEADTPDNFQSRRPNTSFCFLDIRSPGLGDTAMYLCASSGNQETQYFGPGTRLLVL.

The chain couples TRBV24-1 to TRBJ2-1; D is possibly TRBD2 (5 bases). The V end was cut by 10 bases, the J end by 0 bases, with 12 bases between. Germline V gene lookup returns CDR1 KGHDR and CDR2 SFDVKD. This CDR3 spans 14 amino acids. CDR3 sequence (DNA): TGTGCCACGGCGCTAGGGAGCTCCTACAATGAGCAGTTCTTC. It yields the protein CATALGSSYNEQFF.

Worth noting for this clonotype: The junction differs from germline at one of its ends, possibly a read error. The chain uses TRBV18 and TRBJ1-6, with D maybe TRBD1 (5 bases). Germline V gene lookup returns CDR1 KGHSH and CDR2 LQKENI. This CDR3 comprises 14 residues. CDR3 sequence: CASSTPQGGSPLHF. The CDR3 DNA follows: TGTGCCAGCTCAACACCCCAGGGTGGTTCACCCCTCCACTTT.

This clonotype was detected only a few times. In nucleotides, the CDR3 is TGCAGTGCTATCTCCGGAACGGGTGAGCAGTTCTTC. Its protein product is CSAISGTGEQFF. This chain connects TRBV20-1 to TRBJ2-1; D gene ambiguous. The V gene lost 4 bases and the J gene lost 9 bases, with 13 bases spanning the gap. The CDR3 consists of 12 residues. Germline values: CDR1 DFQATT, CDR2 SNEGSKA (reference sequence).